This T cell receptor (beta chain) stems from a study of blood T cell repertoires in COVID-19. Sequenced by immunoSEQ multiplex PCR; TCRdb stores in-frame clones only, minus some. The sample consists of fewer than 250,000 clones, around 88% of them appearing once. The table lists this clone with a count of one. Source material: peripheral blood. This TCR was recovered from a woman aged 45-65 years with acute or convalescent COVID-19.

The CDR3 loop reads CASSSPIGTGTGELFF. The CDR3 DNA reads TGTGCCAGCAGTTCACCTATCGGGACAGGGACCGGGGAGCTGTTTTTT. The chain carries TRBV28 and TRBJ2-2, with TRBD1 matching over 9 bases. Germline assignment: CDR1 MDHEN and CDR2 SYDVKM. V trimming: 4 bases; J trimming: 5 bases; junction bases outside the gene matches: 8. The CDR3 contains 16 residues.